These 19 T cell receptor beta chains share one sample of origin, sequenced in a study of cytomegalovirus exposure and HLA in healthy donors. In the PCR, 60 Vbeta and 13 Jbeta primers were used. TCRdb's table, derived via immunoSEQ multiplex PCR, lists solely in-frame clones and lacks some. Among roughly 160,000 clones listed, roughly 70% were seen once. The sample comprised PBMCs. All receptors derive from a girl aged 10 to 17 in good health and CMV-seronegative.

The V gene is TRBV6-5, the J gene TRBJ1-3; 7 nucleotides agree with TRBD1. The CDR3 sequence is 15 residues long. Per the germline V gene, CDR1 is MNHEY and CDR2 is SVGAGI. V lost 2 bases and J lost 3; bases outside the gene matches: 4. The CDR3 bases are TGTGCCAGCAGTTACACGGGGACAGATGGAAACACCATATATTTT. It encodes CASSYTGTDGNTIYF.

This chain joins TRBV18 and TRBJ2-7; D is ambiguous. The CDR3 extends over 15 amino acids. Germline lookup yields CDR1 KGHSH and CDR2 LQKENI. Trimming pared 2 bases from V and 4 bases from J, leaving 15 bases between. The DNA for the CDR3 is TGTGCCAGCTCACCAACATTTTCACCCTCGTACGAGCAGTACTTC. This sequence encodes CASSPTFSPSYEQYF.

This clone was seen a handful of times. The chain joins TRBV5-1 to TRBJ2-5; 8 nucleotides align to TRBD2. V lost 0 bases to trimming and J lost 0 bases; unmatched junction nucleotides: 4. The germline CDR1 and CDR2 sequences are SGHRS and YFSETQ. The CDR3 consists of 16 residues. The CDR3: CASSLGPAGDQETQYF. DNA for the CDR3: TGCGCCAGCAGCTTGGGTCCAGCGGGAGACCAAGAGACCCAGTACTTC.

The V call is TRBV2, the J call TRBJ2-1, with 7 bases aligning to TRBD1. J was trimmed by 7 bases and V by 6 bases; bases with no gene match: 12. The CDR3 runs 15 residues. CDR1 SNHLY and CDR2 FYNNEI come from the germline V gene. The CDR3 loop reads CASSPQGELLNEQFF. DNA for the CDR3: TGTGCCAGCAGCCCCCAGGGGGAGTTGTTAAATGAGCAGTTCTTC.

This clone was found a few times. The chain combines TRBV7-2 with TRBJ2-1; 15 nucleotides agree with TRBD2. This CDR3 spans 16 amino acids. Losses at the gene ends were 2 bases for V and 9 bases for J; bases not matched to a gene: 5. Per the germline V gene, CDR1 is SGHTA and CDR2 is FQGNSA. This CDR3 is CASSLRTSGGAGEQFF. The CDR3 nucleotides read TGTGCCAGCAGCTTAAGGACTAGCGGGGGGGCGGGTGAGCAGTTCTTC.

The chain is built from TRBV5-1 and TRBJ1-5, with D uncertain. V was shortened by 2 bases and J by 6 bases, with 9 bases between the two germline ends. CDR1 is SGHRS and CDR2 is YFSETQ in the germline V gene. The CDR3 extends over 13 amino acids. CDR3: CASSFEGVQPQHF. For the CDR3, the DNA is TGCGCCAGCAGCTTTGAGGGAGTTCAGCCCCAGCATTTT.

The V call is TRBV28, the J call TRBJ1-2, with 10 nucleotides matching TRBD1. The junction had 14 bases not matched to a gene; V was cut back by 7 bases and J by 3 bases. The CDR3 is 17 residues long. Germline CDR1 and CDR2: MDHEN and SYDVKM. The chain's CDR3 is CASITWGTGAAYYGYTF. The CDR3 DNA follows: TGTGCCAGCATAACCTGGGGGACAGGGGCGGCGTACTATGGCTACACCTTC.

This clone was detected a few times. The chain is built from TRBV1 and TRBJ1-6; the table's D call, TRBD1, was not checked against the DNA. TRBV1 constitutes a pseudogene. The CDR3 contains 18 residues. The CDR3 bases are TGCACCAGCAGCCCCAACCCCAGAGGGGGCGCCTATAATTCACCCCTCCACTTT. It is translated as CTSSPNPRGGAYNSPLHF.

CDR3 amino acids: CASSPVAGGPETQYF. DNA for the CDR3: TGCGCCAGCAGCCCGGTAGCGGGGGGGCCGGAGACCCAGTACTTC. The chain has TRBV5-1 and TRBJ2-5; 11 bases are a match to TRBD2. V was pared by 4 bases and J by 5 bases, with 7 bases of the junction left unmatched. Per germline, CDR1 SGHRS and CDR2 YFSETQ. This CDR3 spans 15 amino acids.

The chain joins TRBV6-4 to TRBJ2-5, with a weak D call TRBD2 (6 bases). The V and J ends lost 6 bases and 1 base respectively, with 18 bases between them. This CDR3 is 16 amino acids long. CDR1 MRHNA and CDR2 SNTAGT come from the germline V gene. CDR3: CASSISSEGGQETQYF. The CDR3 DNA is TGTGCCAGCAGCATTTCTAGCGAAGGTGGCCAAGAGACCCAGTACTTC.

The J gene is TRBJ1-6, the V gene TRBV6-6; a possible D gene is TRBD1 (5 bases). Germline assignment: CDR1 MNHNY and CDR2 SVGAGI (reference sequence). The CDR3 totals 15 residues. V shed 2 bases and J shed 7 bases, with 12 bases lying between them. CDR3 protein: CASSYGLGLNSPLHF. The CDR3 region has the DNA TGTGCCAGCAGTTACGGTCTGGGGCTCAATTCACCCCTCCACTTT.

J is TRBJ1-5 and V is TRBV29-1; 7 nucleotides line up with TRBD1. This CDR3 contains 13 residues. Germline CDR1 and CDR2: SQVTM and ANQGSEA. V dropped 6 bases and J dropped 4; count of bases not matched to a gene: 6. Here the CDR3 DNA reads TGCAGCGTACGGACAGGATCTAATCAGCCCCAGCATTTT. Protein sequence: CSVRTGSNQPQHF.

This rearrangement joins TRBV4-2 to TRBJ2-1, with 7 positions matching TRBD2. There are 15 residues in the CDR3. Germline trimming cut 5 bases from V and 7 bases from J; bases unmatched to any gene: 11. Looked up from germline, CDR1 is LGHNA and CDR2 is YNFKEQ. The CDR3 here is CASSGLADSKNEQFF. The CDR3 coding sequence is TGTGCCAGCAGCGGGCTAGCGGATTCCAAGAATGAGCAGTTCTTC.

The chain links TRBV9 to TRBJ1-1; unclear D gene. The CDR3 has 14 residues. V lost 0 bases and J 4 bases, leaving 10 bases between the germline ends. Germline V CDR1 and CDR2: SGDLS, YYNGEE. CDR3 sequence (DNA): TGTGCCAGCAGCGTAGAAGGGAGTGGCACTGAAGCTTTCTTT. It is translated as CASSVEGSGTEAFF.

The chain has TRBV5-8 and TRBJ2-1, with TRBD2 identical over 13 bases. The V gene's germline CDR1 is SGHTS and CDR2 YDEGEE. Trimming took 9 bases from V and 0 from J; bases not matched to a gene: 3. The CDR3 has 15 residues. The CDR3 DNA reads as TGTGCCACCAGACTAGCGGGGGGCTCCTACAATGAGCAGTTCTTC. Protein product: CATRLAGGSYNEQFF.

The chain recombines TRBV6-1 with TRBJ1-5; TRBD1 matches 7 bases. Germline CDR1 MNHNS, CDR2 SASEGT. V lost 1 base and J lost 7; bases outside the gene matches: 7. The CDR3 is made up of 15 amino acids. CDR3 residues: CASSEGPGQLQPQHF. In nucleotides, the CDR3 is TGTGCCAGCAGTGAAGGCCCGGGACAGTTACAGCCCCAGCATTTT.

CDR3 sequence (DNA): TGCGCCAGCTCAGGGAACCAAGAGACCCAGTACTTC. This codes for CASSGNQETQYF. The V gene is TRBV5-1, the J gene TRBJ2-5; weak D call: TRBD1 (5 bases). In germline, CDR1 is SGHRS, CDR2 YFSETQ. The CDR3 runs to 12 residues. Trimming stripped 7 bases from V and 0 bases from J, with 7 bases between.

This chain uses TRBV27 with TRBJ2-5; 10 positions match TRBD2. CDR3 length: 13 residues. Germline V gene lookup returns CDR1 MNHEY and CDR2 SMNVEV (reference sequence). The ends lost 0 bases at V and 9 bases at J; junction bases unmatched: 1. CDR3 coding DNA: TGTGCCAGCAGTTTATCGAGCGGGGGGGCCCAGTACTTC. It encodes CASSLSSGGAQYF.

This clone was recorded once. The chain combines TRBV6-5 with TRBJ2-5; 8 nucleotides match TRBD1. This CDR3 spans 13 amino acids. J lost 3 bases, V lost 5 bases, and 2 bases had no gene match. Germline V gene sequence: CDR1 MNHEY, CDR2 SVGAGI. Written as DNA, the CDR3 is TGTGCCAGCAGTCTGGGACAGGAAGAGACCCAGTACTTC. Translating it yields CASSLGQEETQYF.